This T cell receptor beta chain was sequenced for a study of cytomegalovirus exposure and HLA in healthy donors (dated by TCRdb to about 2017). With regard to the full study: In an earlier analysis of 450 to 750 of the donors, approximately 260 Gb of sequence data and some 120 million unique TCR beta sequences from about 179 million T cells were reported. Donor age, sex, ethnicity and CMV serostatus were compiled together with the repertoire data. About five DR-DQ haplotypes were treated as single units for association and clustering because of strong linkage in the cohort. Across 398 genotyped donors of the cohort, an average of roughly 250,000 unique TCR beta nucleotide sequences per donor were sequenced, and approximately 19% of those sequences were non-productive. HLA typing covered class I and class II loci at four-digit resolution. Typing coverage varied by locus: 629-630 donors for A, B, C, DRB1 and DQB1; under 550 for DQA1; over 600 for DPA1; roughly 450 for DPB1. A later analysis re-analyzed previously published TCR beta repertoires from roughly 630 donors and added high-resolution HLA genotyping to study TCR occurrence patterns. In the later analysis, no new phenotypic data were used to find candidate immune exposures; instead, reliance was placed on TCR beta sequences and their occurrence across donors. An earlier analysis of approximately 640 of the donors applied high-throughput TCR beta sequencing to assess whether each TCR beta V gene segment acted as functional or pseudogenic. In a later genetic analysis, genome-wide SNP genotypes for about 55% of the roughly 670 donors were used, and that subset was treated as a discovery cohort. Of the approximately 400 genotyped donors, approximately 83% fell in the genetic ancestry cluster associated with self-reported Caucasian donors. Besides the first cohort of around 670 subjects, a separate validation cohort made up of 120 different subjects was used. An early release covering about 600 HLA-typed donors comprised approximately 300 gigabases of sequencing data and 65 million to 100 million unique TCR sequences. To predict cytomegalovirus infection status, the study combined high-throughput TCR immunosequencing, statistical association of individual TCRs with disease status, and machine learning. The T cell repertoires of 666 subjects were profiled by immunosequencing and related to cytomegalovirus serostatus. The aim of the study was to test whether cataloging public T cell receptors could identify signatures of past pathogen exposure. All discovery cohort repertoires had been generated on a single sequencing platform.

The cohort comprised fewer than 700 healthy bone marrow donors. At the time of sampling, every cohort member was nominally healthy, though immune exposures that went unrecorded were likely present. The donor tested CMV seronegative, placing the donor among the roughly 340 seronegative members of the cohort. Every donor gave a peripheral blood sample, and the peripheral blood mononuclear cells from that sample were used for TCR beta sequencing. The Qiagen DNeasy Blood Extraction Kit was used to extract genomic DNA from the blood cell samples. A remark on this clone: It has no known antigen specificity. No much larger clonotype is one base removed from it; base qualities were not supplied.

General conclusions and limits of the study: Most TCR sequences were seen in very few donors, while some public TCRs were found in many individuals. An association between a missense DCLRE1C variant and V-gene and J-gene trimming of TCR beta chains was found in a later genetic analysis and replicated in an independent cohort. In a later analysis, several top co-occurrence clusters were reported to appear linked to parvovirus B19, influenza, CMV and Epstein-Barr virus. The authors suggested that the approach could potentially be extended to other disease states and immunological phenotypes. The cohort was sequenced for TCR beta chains only, and without alpha or paired-chain data the features that could be detected were limited. According to a later analysis, most CMV-associated TCR beta chains appeared to be HLA-restricted, and the HLA associations seemed to be driven largely by CMV exposure. A later analysis found that TCR association rates varied across HLA loci, with DRB1 alleles showing the most associated TCRs and HLA-C alleles the fewest. At a false discovery rate of 0.05, a later analysis linked 16,000 or so TCR beta sequences to specific HLA alleles. A cluster of highly shared sequence variants was judged likely to represent a technical artifact of the sequencing pipeline. Cytomegalovirus status was reported to be diagnosed by the classifier with high specificity and sensitivity in both the original and validation cohorts. Assigning TCR associations to individual alleles was difficult when HLA alleles, especially DR and DQ, strongly co-occurred. Compared with the 666-donor mean, donors in an Asian-associated ancestry cluster had fewer N-insertions in productive TCRs, according to a later genetic analysis. The earlier analysis of around 600 of the donors excluded fewer than 20 rarely observed V segments, including chromosome 9 orphons, because counts were too low. The 87-base-pair reads could not distinguish some IMGT-functional V segments, including TRBV6-2 and TRBV6-3, so those segments were excluded. Immune exposure information for the cohort was limited to CMV serostatus. Linkage disequilibrium might explain the correlated functional status among segregating V segments, but an unknown experimental factor could not be excluded. HLA typing was unavailable for some donors at each locus, so association tests used only the typed subset. In the study, roughly 160 TCR beta chains were listed as associated with cytomegalovirus. The presence/absence analyses assumed that sequencing depth was roughly uniform across donors, and that assumption may not be true. A few of the identified cytomegalovirus-associated TCR beta chains were confirmed in vitro to be specific for cytomegalovirus antigens. An earlier analysis of approximately 500 of the donors showed that most TCR beta V segments appeared in productive rearrangements either about 87% or about 30% of the time, which broadly matched IMGT annotations. A further reported finding was that TCR beta sequences accurately predicted the HLA-A and HLA-B alleles for most subjects in the first cohort. In a later analysis, HLA-associated TCR beta chains showed more clonal expansion and lower generation probabilities than non-associated chains that were equally common.

V was cut back by 2 bases and J by 3 bases, leaving a gap of 7 bases between them. From its cysteine to its phenylalanine, the CDR3 spans 13 amino acids. The only DNA kept is the CDR3, 39 bases in frame from the first base. The germline V gene provides CDR1 SGHTA and CDR2 FQGTGA. The library was built by means of the immunoSEQ multiplex PCR assay. For the multiplex PCR, a mixture combining 60 forward primers for TCR Vbeta segments and 13 reverse primers for TCR Jbeta segments was used. A multiplex PCR assay on genomic DNA amplified the CDR3 region of rearranged TCR beta genes. Amplified TCR beta libraries were sequenced as 87-base-pair reads on the Illumina HiSeq System. Regarding the original processing steps: Across the 670 or so repertoires, a later analysis counted about 81 million unique TCR beta chains, about 10 million of which were shared by at least two donors. Raw reads were error-corrected and collapsed into unique sequences with a nearest-neighbor algorithm that merged closely related sequences to remove PCR and sequencing errors. Alignment of CDR3 sequences to IMGT reference sequences was used to assign V, D and J gene segments. For a sequence to be retained, a match of at least six nucleotides to both a V gene segment and a J gene segment was required. A rearrangement was called productive if the CDR3 had no stop codons and remained in frame with V and J, and every other rearrangement was called non-productive. CDR3 was defined according to IMGT convention as the region running from the second conserved V-encoded cysteine to the conserved J-encoded phenylalanine. In an earlier analysis of around 540 of the donors, sequences lacking an unambiguous match to a single V gene segment were excluded. In an earlier analysis of a few hundred of the donors, V segments were called functional above 56.7% productive rearrangements and were called segregating when the between-donor standard deviation exceeded 5%. A statistical classification framework was built to diagnose cytomegalovirus status from the catalog of TCR beta chain sequences. In a later analysis, TCR nucleotide sequences were compared against IMGT/GENE-DB human TR gene sequences so that V and J genes could be assigned. A later analysis assigned CDR3 sequences and most-parsimonious VDJ recombination scenarios with the TCRdist pipeline. In a later analysis, each TCR beta chain was defined by its CDR3 amino acid sequence together with its V-gene family, and reads lacking a unique V-gene family were excluded. To address suspected cross-contamination and a sequencing artifact, a later analysis removed approximately 590 highly shared, low-generation-probability nucleotide sequences. In a later analysis, a clonal expansion index was calculated for each public chain from normalized within-repertoire ranks of inferred template counts. In a later analysis, generation probabilities were computed using a VDJ recombination model fitted to out-of-frame rearrangements, and the results were checked against IGoR. In a later analysis, hypergeometric tests were used to score TCR-TCR, TCR-HLA and TCR-CMV co-occurrence, with a repertoire-size bias correction applied to TCR pairs. False discovery rates were estimated in a later analysis by permuting HLA or CMV assignments 20 times. In a later analysis, co-occurring TCRs were grouped using DBSCAN, and TCRdist sequence similarity was added for clustering within HLA-allele-positive subsets. For co-occurrence clustering, repertoires with fewer than 30,000 or more than 120,000 public chains were excluded, along with about five repertoires with anomalous nucleotide sharing. TCRdb took this table from immuneACCESS and kept in-frame rearrangements with V and J called. Such tables lack part of the clones; where checked against another copy, unresolved V genes explain under half of the gap, and the rest is unexplained. V, J and clone size are taken as reported in that table, and D and trimming were inferred from the DNA itself. The sample has around 150,000 clones on record, 60% to 85% of them singletons. About 1.4% of the sample lies in the top ten.

The sample comprised PBMCs. The chain is assembled from TRBV7-3 and TRBJ1-1, with no confidently assigned D gene. This clonotype originated in a woman between 35 and 50 years old in good health and CMV-seronegative. The base sequence is TGTGCCAGCAGCTTATTATCTTACACTGAAGCTTTCTTT. It encodes CASSLLSYTEAFF.